This is a list of T cell receptor beta chains from one sample in a study of identical twins. Each CDR3 protein gets one entry after TCRdb re-called the 5' RACE reads with MiXCR. Among 250,000 or so distinct CDR3 sequences listed, 5.5% to 7% were seen once. These same data were also listed under a study on yellow fever vaccine responses in identical twins.

The specimen sequenced was memory (CD45RO+) T cells sorted from blood. Receptor source: a woman aged 18-30 years in good health. CDR3s include the opening cysteine and the closing phenylalanine or tryptophan. The D gene is left open where the match is weak. Clone size appears in some rows only: once, few, many, or a class for an expanded clone.

j_gene	d_gene	abundance	v_gene	CDR3nt	CDR3aa
TRBJ2-1	.	.	TRBV19	TGTGCCAGTAGTATAGATGACACCTTATACAATGAGCAGTTCTTC	CASSIDDTLYNEQFF
TRBJ2-5	.	.	TRBV5-1	TGCGCCAGCAGCTTGGGGGCCTTCCAAGAGACCCAGTACTTC	CASSLGAFQETQYF
TRBJ1-1	.	many	TRBV28	TGTGCCAGCAGTTTACCCGTTCCCGGGACAGAAGCTTTCTTT	CASSLPVPGTEAFF
TRBJ2-3	.	.	TRBV7-9	TGTGCCAGCGGGGGCACAGATACGCAGTATTTT	CASGGTDTQYF
TRBJ2-1	.	few	TRBV7-9	TGTGCCAGCAGCTTAGCGTGGGAGCAGTTCTTC	CASSLAWEQFF
TRBJ2-1	.	.	TRBV24-1	TGTGCCACCAGTGAGGTGGACAATGAGCAGTTCTTC	CATSEVDNEQFF
TRBJ2-3	.	few	TRBV10-2	TGCGCCAGCAGTGAGACAGGGCAACACACAGATACGCAGTATTTT	CASSETGQHTDTQYF
TRBJ1-1	.	many	TRBV5-1	TGCGCCAGCAGCATAGGACAGATGAACACTGAAGCTTTCTTT	CASSIGQMNTEAFF
TRBJ1-2	.	many	TRBV3-1	TGTGCCAGCAGCCCTCGCGCTAACTATGGCTACACCTTC	CASSPRANYGYTF
TRBJ2-1	TRBD2	many	TRBV5-1	TGCGCCAGCAGCACCGGACTAGCGGGGACATCGGATGAGCAGTTCTTC	CASSTGLAGTSDEQFF